A selection of T cell receptor beta chains follows, all from one sample in a study of CD8 T cells in ankylosing spondylitis. TCRdb ran MiXCR on the 5' RACE reads and lists one entry per CDR3 protein. Here the sample spans a few hundred thousand distinct CDR3 sequences, around a tenth being singletons. Source material: blood, either unsorted or a sorted T cell fraction (not recorded which). The receptors derive from a female donor with ankylosing spondylitis or in good health (not recorded which). CDR3s include the opening cysteine and the closing phenylalanine or tryptophan. Each record gives: clone size, D gene, J gene, V gene, CDR3 DNA, CDR3 protein. A D gene is named only where the DNA matches it firmly. A row's size may be missing; if present it is once, few, many or a size class.

many	-	TRBJ2-7	TRBV5-1	TGCGCCAGCACCCAGGGGGGACAGAGTCAATTCTACGAGCAGTACTTC	CASTQGGQSQFYEQYF
-	-	TRBJ1-1	TRBV30	TGTGCCTGGCAAGGTTTGGGCACTGAAGCTTTCTTT	CAWQGLGTEAFF
many	-	TRBJ1-2	TRBV6-1	TGTGCCAGCAGCCCGGGCCCAAGGGGTTATGGCTACACCTTC	CASSPGPRGYGYTF
many	TRBD2	TRBJ2-1	TRBV12-3/TRBV12-4	TGTGCCAGCAGTCCCGGAGTAGCGGGAGGCTATGAGCAGTTCTTC	CASSPGVAGGYEQFF
-	TRBD1	TRBJ2-1	TRBV10-3	TGTGCCATCAGTGGGGCCCGTCCGGGACAGGGATTTAATGAGCAGTTCTTC	CAISGARPGQGFNEQFF
many	-	TRBJ1-1	TRBV5-1	TGCGCCAGCAGTCGGACTTTTTCGAACACTGAAGCTTTCTTT	CASSRTFSNTEAFF
many	TRBD1	TRBJ2-1	TRBV27	TGTGCCAGCAGTTTAGGACAGGTTTATTACAATGAGCAGTTCTTC	CASSLGQVYYNEQFF
many	TRBD2	TRBJ2-1	TRBV20-1	TGCAGTGCTAGTCAGGCTAGCGGGGGTTCCTACAATGAGCAGTTCTTC	CSASQASGGSYNEQFF
few	TRBD2	TRBJ2-3	TRBV20-1	TGCAGTGCCTCGCGACTAGCGGGAAACACAGATACGCAGTATTTT	CSASRLAGNTDTQYF
many	-	TRBJ2-2	TRBV15	TGTGCCACCAGCAGAGATACGAGGCAACCCGGGGAGCTGTTTTTT	CATSRDTRQPGELFF
-	-	TRBJ1-2	TRBV2	TGTGCCAGCAGTGAAGACTCGGTGGGCAGGGGAAACTATGGCTACACCTTC	CASSEDSVGRGNYGYTF
many	-	TRBJ2-3	TRBV4-3	TGCGCCAGCAGCCAACGGAGGGTGCTCGGCACAGATACGCAGTATTTT	CASSQRRVLGTDTQYF
few	-	TRBJ2-2	TRBV6-5	TGTGCCAGCAGTTCCCACAGGGACACCGGGGAGCTGTTTTTT	CASSSHRDTGELFF
-	-	TRBJ2-1	TRBV20-1	TGCAGTGCTAGGAGACCGACAGACAATGAGCAGTTCTTC	CSARRPTDNEQFF
few	TRBD1	TRBJ1-2	TRBV30	TGTGCCTGGAGTCAGGACAGGGACGGCTACACCTTC	CAWSQDRDGYTF
many	-	TRBJ2-3	TRBV20-1	TGCAGTGCTAGATTAGCGGTCCGCCCAGATACGCAGTATTTT	CSARLAVRPDTQYF
-	-	TRBJ2-1	TRBV12-3/TRBV12-4	TGTGCCAGCAGCCCCTCAGGGGGGATCACCTACAATGAGCAGTTCTTC	CASSPSGGITYNEQFF
few	-	TRBJ2-3	TRBV5-1	TGCGCCAGCAGCTCTGGTGGATCAGATACGCAGTATTTT	CASSSGGSDTQYF
many	-	TRBJ2-3	TRBV20-1	TGCAGTGCTAGAGAACTGTTTCGAAGTCGTTTAGGAGATACGCAGTATTTT	CSARELFRSRLGDTQYF
-	-	TRBJ1-1	TRBV20-1	TGCAGTGCTAGGGGGGGTCTGAAGAACACTGAAGCTTTCTTT	CSARGGLKNTEAFF
few	-	TRBJ2-7	TRBV3-1	TGTGCCAGCAGCCGAGATGGTCTCTACGAGCAGTACTTC	CASSRDGLYEQYF
few	-	TRBJ2-7	TRBV29-1	TGCAGCGTGTACACAGGGAGGGGTTCCTACGAGCAGTACTTC	CSVYTGRGSYEQYF
many	TRBD1	TRBJ2-5	TRBV5-5	TGTGCCAGCGGCCCCTCCGGGACAGTGGTCGAAGACCAGTACTTC	CASGPSGTVVEDQYF
few	-	TRBJ2-1	TRBV3-1	TGTGCCAGCCGCCCCCGGACGGCTAGCTCCTACAATGAGCAGTTCTTC	CASRPRTASSYNEQFF
few	-	TRBJ1-5	TRBV12-5	TGTGCTAGTGGTTTGGTACCGGGACACCCGACGGTTTTGGGCAATCAGCCCCAGCATTTT	CASGLVPGHPTVLGNQPQHF
-	-	TRBJ2-3	TRBV29-1	TGCAGCGTTGTGCAGTTAACAGATACGCAGTATTTT	CSVVQLTDTQYF
few	-	TRBJ1-1	TRBV12-3/TRBV12-4	TGTGCCAGCAGTTTTTCTTTAAGGGACACTGAAGCTTTCTTT	CASSFSLRDTEAFF
few	-	TRBJ2-3	TRBV10-2	TGCGCCAGCAGTGGCCCCGGGGCTTCTAGCACAGATACGCAGTATTTT	CASSGPGASSTDTQYF
-	-	TRBJ1-1	TRBV5-5	TGTGCCAGCAGCTTGGGGGAGGTGAGCACTGAAGCTTCCTTT	CASSLGEVSTEASF
many	-	TRBJ1-1	TRBV12-3/TRBV12-4	TGTGCCAGCAGTTTAACGGGAACGAACACTGAAGCTTTCTTT	CASSLTGTNTEAFF
many	-	TRBJ2-7	TRBV4-1	TGCGCCAGCAGCGACAGCCCGCTGTCGGCGGACTACGAGCAGTACTTC	CASSDSPLSADYEQYF
-	TRBD2	TRBJ2-5	TRBV6-4	TGTGCCAGCAGACGCGGACTAGCGGGAGAGATAGAGACCCAGTACTTC	CASRRGLAGEIETQYF
many	TRBD1	TRBJ1-2	TRBV28	TGTGCCAGCAGGACAGGGCTAAATGGCTACACCTTC	CASRTGLNGYTF
-	-	TRBJ1-5	TRBV2	TGTGCCAGCAGGGAAGCGGGGGGAGAGGCGCGACAGCCCCAGCATTTT	CASREAGGEARQPQHF
-	-	TRBJ1-4	TRBV11-2	TGTGCCAGCAGCGGCGGGGTTGGTAATGAAAAACTGTTTTTT	CASSGGVGNEKLFF
-	-	TRBJ1-6	TRBV28	TGTGCCAGCAGTTTATCAGCACCGGTGGGGTCCTATAATTCACCCCTCCACTTT	CASSLSAPVGSYNSPLHF
many	TRBD1	TRBJ2-2	TRBV5-1	TGCGCCAGCAGCTCGACCAACCCAGGGGGTCGGACCGGGGAGCTGTTTTTT	CASSSTNPGGRTGELFF
many	-	TRBJ1-2	TRBV7-2	TGTGCCAGCAGCCTAGAGTGGGGCTACACCTTC	CASSLEWGYTF
many	-	TRBJ1-1	TRBV5-1	TGCGCCAGCAGCTTGACCGGGGAAAGGGACACTGAAGCTTTCTTT	CASSLTGERDTEAFF
few	-	TRBJ2-7	TRBV7-2	TGTGCCAGCAGCCGGTTTCTTGAAGACAGCTTC	CASSRFLEDSF
few	TRBD1	TRBJ2-3	TRBV12-3/TRBV12-4	TGTGCCAGCAGGTCCACAGGGGGAGTTAGAGATACGCAGTATTTT	CASRSTGGVRDTQYF
many	TRBD2	TRBJ2-7	TRBV11-3	TGTGCCAGCAGCCGGGGACTAGCGGGAGGTCCCTACGAGCAGTACTTC	CASSRGLAGGPYEQYF
few	-	TRBJ1-2	TRBV20-1	TGCAGTGCTAGAGAGGGCCCTTGGTACACCTTC	CSAREGPWYTF
few	-	TRBJ2-2	TRBV11-2	TGTGCCAGCAGCTTAATCAGGGGCGGGAACACCGGGGAGCTGTTTTTT	CASSLIRGGNTGELFF
many	-	TRBJ1-2	TRBV20-1	TGCAGTGCTAGAGATGGACAGCCAAACTATGGCTACACCTTC	CSARDGQPNYGYTF
-	-	TRBJ2-3	TRBV3-1	TGTGCCAGCAGCCAGGCGGCCCACACAGATACGCAGTATTTT	CASSQAAHTDTQYF
many	-	TRBJ2-1	TRBV21-1	TGTGCCAGCAGCAAAGGCCCGAACAGGGTGTGTGAGCAGTTCTTC	CASSKGPNRVCEQFF
-	-	TRBJ2-1	TRBV18	TGTGCCAGCTCACTCGTCCTGGCCCCTTGGGGACATGAGCAGTTCTTC	CASSLVLAPWGHEQFF
few	-	TRBJ1-5	TRBV20-1	TGCAGTGCTAGTAGGAATCAGCCCCAGCATTTT	CSASRNQPQHF
many	-	TRBJ2-5	TRBV20-1	TGCAGTGCAAGCGACAGACAAGAGACCCAGTACTTC	CSASDRQETQYF
-	-	TRBJ1-1	TRBV20-1	TGCAGTGCTAGGGGGGAAAACACTGAAGCTTTCTTT	CSARGENTEAFF
many	-	TRBJ1-3	TRBV7-2	TGTGCCAGCAGCTTAGAACGTGGATTCTCTGGAAACACCATATATTTT	CASSLERGFSGNTIYF
many	-	TRBJ2-3	TRBV12-3/TRBV12-4	TGTGCCAGCAGTGATAGGGGGGGAGATACGCAGTATTTT	CASSDRGGDTQYF
-	-	TRBJ2-6	TRBV7-8	TGTGCCAGCAGCAGGAATAGACAGGAAAGTTTTTCTGGGGCCAACGTCCTGACTTTC	CASSRNRQESFSGANVLTF
few	-	TRBJ2-7	TRBV28	TGTGCCAGCATCTTAAATACCCAGGGGGGCGAGCAGTACTTC	CASILNTQGGEQYF
few	TRBD1	TRBJ2-7	TRBV25-1	TGTGCCAGCAGTGGCCGGGACAGGGTAGGCTACGAGCAGTACTTC	CASSGRDRVGYEQYF
many	-	TRBJ2-4	TRBV14	TGTGCCAGCAGCCAAGATAGGGCCGGGAGCCGTAACATTCAGTACTTC	CASSQDRAGSRNIQYF